This T cell receptor beta chain was sequenced for a study of OX40 agonist ivuxolimab in advanced cancers. Study in general: Participants averaged 60 years of age (range about 23 to 90) and were approximately 81% male.

Using immunoSEQ multiplex PCR, the repertoire was profiled, and TCRdb retains in-frame clones only, with some absent. The sample has about 79,000 clones; 90% are singletons. V lost 5 bases, J lost 4 bases, and 11 bases lay in between. CDR3 length equals 13 residues. From germline, CDR1 is MGHDK and CDR2 SYGVNS. This TCR derives from an adult with an advanced solid tumor such as melanoma, head and neck, liver or kidney cancer. The sample here was CD4+ or CD8+ T cells sorted from blood, taken in a trial of the OX40 agonist ivuxolimab. The V gene is TRBV25-1, the J gene TRBJ2-5; no clear D. The CDR3 protein is CASSKHGRETQYF. The CDR3 DNA sequence: TGTGCCAGCAGTAAACATGGACGAGAGACCCAGTACTTC.